These 9 T cell receptor beta chains share one sample of origin, sequenced in a study of blood T cell repertoires in COVID-19. Using immunoSEQ multiplex PCR, the repertoire was profiled, and TCRdb retains in-frame clones only, with some absent. The repertoire holds about 200,000 clones, around nine tenths seen once, with 18% in the top ten. Sequenced input: peripheral blood. The receptors were gathered from a man aged 50-60 years with COVID-19, enrolled during active disease.

The rearrangement joins TRBV5-5 to TRBJ2-6, with D perhaps TRBD2 (5 bases). Germline V gene data show CDR1 as SGHKS and CDR2 as YYEKEE (reference sequence). The V and J ends lost 0 bases and 2 bases respectively, with 9 bases between them. CDR3 length: 16 residues. The chain's CDR3 is CASSLGEGTGANVLTF. CDR3 DNA: TGTGCCAGCAGCTTGGGAGAGGGAACTGGGGCCAACGTCCTGACTTTC.

A remark on this clone: Relative to the germline gene, one junction end is altered; a read error may explain this. The chain employs TRBV18 and TRBJ1-1; D is possibly TRBD1 (5 bases). In germline, CDR1 is KGHSH, CDR2 LQKENI. The CDR3 totals 14 residues. The CDR3 spells CASSPRRDPPYDSF. The DNA of the CDR3 is TGTGCCAGCTCACCGCGGAGGGACCCCCCGTATGATTCCTTT.

In its sample, this clone was seen once. CDR3 protein: CASSETSGKNTGELFF. For the CDR3, the DNA is TGTGCCAGCAGTGAGACTAGCGGGAAAAACACCGGGGAGCTGTTTTTT. This rearrangement joins TRBV25-1 to TRBJ2-2, with 11 nucleotides matching TRBD2. Trimming removed 3 bases from V and 2 bases from J; junction bases left unmatched: 2. CDR1 is MGHDK and CDR2 is SYGVNS in the germline V gene. CDR3 length equals 16 residues.

The chain uses TRBV5-6 and TRBJ2-1; D possibly corresponds to TRBD2 (7 bases). Germline-derived CDR1 and CDR2 are SGHDT and YYEEEE. This CDR3 has 15 amino acids. The V end was cut by 1 base, the J end by 7 bases, with 15 bases between. Here the CDR3 reads CASSLSGGARNEQFF. The CDR3 bases are TGTGCCAGCAGCTTGAGTGGGGGGGCACGGAATGAGCAGTTCTTC.

The chain employs TRBV5-1 and TRBJ2-7; 7 bases fit TRBD2. V dropped 2 bases and J dropped 2; count of bases not matched to a gene: 7. CDR1 is SGHRS and CDR2 is YFSETQ in the germline V gene. CDR3 length: 15 residues. Here the CDR3 DNA reads TGCGCCAGCAGCTTTTGGCTAGCGGATACCTACGAGCAGTACTTC. This encodes CASSFWLADTYEQYF.

This chain uses TRBV27 with TRBJ2-3, with 10 bases identical to TRBD2. CDR1 and CDR2 (germline): MNHEY, SMNVEV (reference sequence). J gave up 6 bases and V 6 bases, and 24 bases lay outside the gene matches. The CDR3 consists of 20 residues. This chain's CDR3 is CASSSPNRAGGQNRYDTQYF. CDR3 sequence (DNA): TGTGCCAGCAGCTCACCTAACAGAGCGGGAGGGCAAAACCGTTACGATACGCAGTATTTT.

This chain uses TRBV28 with TRBJ2-5; 9 bases line up with TRBD2. Trimming at V came to 5 bases and at J to 5 bases, leaving 9 bases not matched to a gene. Germline values: CDR1 MDHEN, CDR2 SYDVKM. The CDR3 has 15 residues. The CDR3 loop is CASSLLAGVGETQYF. CDR3 in DNA: TGTGCCAGCAGTCTTTTAGCGGGAGTTGGGGAGACCCAGTACTTC.

The chain recombines TRBV7-8 with TRBJ2-7; TRBD1 aligns across 9 bases. The CDR3 has 14 residues. The germline CDR1 and CDR2 sequences are SGHVS and FQNEAQ. V was clipped by 4 bases and J by 3 bases; unmatched bases: 4. In nucleotides, the CDR3 is TGTGCCAGCAGCTGGGCGGGACAGGGCTACGAGCAGTACTTC. Protein: CASSWAGQGYEQYF.

The chain links TRBV5-6 to TRBJ2-7, with a weak D call TRBD1 (5 bases). CDR1 is SGHDT and CDR2 is YYEEEE in the germline V gene. V lost 0 bases to trimming and J lost 5 bases, with 15 bases between them. This CDR3 spans 15 amino acids. CDR3 bases: TGTGCCAGCAGCTTGGATCCCAGGGTCCTACACGAGCAGTACTTC. Translation: CASSLDPRVLHEQYF.